This T cell receptor (beta chain) is drawn from a study of blood T cell repertoires in COVID-19. This clone was recorded at least ten times. The identical CDR3 is also encoded by other nucleotide sequences in the sample. Repertoires were generated with immunoSEQ multiplex PCR, while TCRdb's copy carries only in-frame clones and drops some. The sample has under 150,000 clones; 65% to 80% are singletons. V was clipped by 4 bases and J by 0 bases; unmatched bases: 0. The CDR3 runs to 13 residues. CDR1 and CDR2 from the germline V gene are SQVTM and ANQGSEA. The clonotype originates from a man aged 55 to 70 with acute or convalescent COVID-19. The rearrangement joins TRBV29-1 to TRBJ2-7; 10 nucleotides line up with TRBD2. The sequenced material came from peripheral blood. The CDR3 here is CSVGLAGSYEQYF. The DNA for the CDR3 is TGCAGCGTTGGACTAGCGGGCTCCTACGAGCAGTACTTC.